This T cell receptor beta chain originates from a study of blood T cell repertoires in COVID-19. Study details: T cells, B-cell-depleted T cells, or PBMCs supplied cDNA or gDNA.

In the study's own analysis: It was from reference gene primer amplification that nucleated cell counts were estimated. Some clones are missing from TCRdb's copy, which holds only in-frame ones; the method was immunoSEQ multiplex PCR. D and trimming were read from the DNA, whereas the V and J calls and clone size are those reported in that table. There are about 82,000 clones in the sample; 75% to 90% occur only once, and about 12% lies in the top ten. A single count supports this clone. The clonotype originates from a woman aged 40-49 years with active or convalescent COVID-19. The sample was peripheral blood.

This CDR3 is CASRTGAKNIQYF. The CDR3 DNA follows: TGTGCCAGCAGGACGGGAGCCAAAAACATTCAGTACTTC. This chain joins TRBV7-9 and TRBJ2-4; D gene unclear. The CDR3 consists of 13 residues. Between the trimmed V and J ends, which lost 6 bases and 0 bases, there was a span of 6 bases. Germline assignment: CDR1 SEHNR and CDR2 FQNEAQ (reference sequence).